These 16 T cell receptor beta chains share one sample of origin, sequenced in a study of T-cell memory formation after mild COVID-19. TCRdb fed the 5' RACE reads into MiXCR, producing one record per CDR3 protein. The data hold about 400,000 distinct CDR3 sequences, with more than 20% observed a single time. Sample: PBMCs or a T cell subset sorted from them (not recorded which). These receptors were collected from an adult woman who had mild COVID-19 (a few samples of this study predate the infection). Cell type and time point are not known.

This clonotype has a handful of counts. Written as DNA, the CDR3 is TGTGCCAGCAGCCAAGATTTACGGGTCTCCTACAATGAGCAGTTCTTC. As protein: CASSQDLRVSYNEQFF. The chain links TRBV4-2 to TRBJ2-1; D is undetermined. In germline, CDR1 is LGHNA, CDR2 YNFKEQ. Trimming removed 0 bases from V and 0 bases from J, with 9 bases in between. The CDR3 loop spans 16 amino acids.

This clonotype was counted only a few times. The V and J genes are TRBV6-5 and TRBJ2-7; tentatively, D is TRBD2 (5 bases). Germline CDR1 reads MNHEY; CDR2 reads SVGAGI. The CDR3 is 15 residues long. V lost 2 bases to trimming and J lost 2 bases, with 13 bases between them. CDR3 nucleotide sequence: TGTGCCAGCAGTTACAGCGGAGCGGAGCCCTACGAGCAGTACTTC. As protein: CASSYSGAEPYEQYF.

This clonotype was detected a few times. The chain uses TRBV9 and TRBJ2-5, with unresolved D. The CDR3 loop spans 11 amino acids. From germline, CDR1 is SGDLS and CDR2 YYNGEE. Trimming shortened V by 3 bases and J by 4 bases, and 4 bases separated the two germline ends. In DNA form, the CDR3 reads TGTGCCAGCAGCGCCAGAGAGACCCAGTACTTC. This translates into CASSARETQYF.

V and J are TRBV6-2 or TRBV6-3 and TRBJ2-7; no clear D. The CDR3 sequence is 15 residues long. The ends were cut back, 2 bases at V and 0 bases at J, with 11 bases in the middle. The V gene's germline CDR1 is MNHEY and CDR2 SVGEGT. In nucleotides, the CDR3 is TGTGCCAGCAGTTACATAGCCGTCCGCTCCTACGAGCAGTACTTC. Protein: CASSYIAVRSYEQYF.

The chain joins TRBV9 to TRBJ2-3; tentative D call: TRBD1 (5 bases). Germline V gene data show CDR1 as SGDLS and CDR2 as YYNGEE. V lost 2 bases and J 1 base, leaving 11 bases between the germline ends. This CDR3 has 15 residues. This chain's CDR3 is CASSVAGSRTDTQYF. CDR3 coding DNA: TGTGCCAGCAGCGTGGCAGGGTCTCGCACAGATACGCAGTATTTT.

The gene calls are TRBV7-3 and TRBJ2-3, with 11 bases aligning to TRBD2. V lost 4 bases and J lost 4; bases outside the gene matches: 7. Germline CDR1 reads SGHTA; CDR2 reads FQGTGA. The CDR3 covers 16 residues. The CDR3 region is CASSSQLAGVSDTQYF. The CDR3 DNA sequence: TGTGCCAGCAGCTCGCAACTAGCGGGAGTGTCAGATACGCAGTATTTT.

V gene TRBV5-1 combines with J gene TRBJ1-6, with 12 bases aligning to TRBD1. V gave up 1 base and J gave up 7 bases; unmatched junction bases: 6. The CDR3 spans 17 residues. The germline gives CDR1 SGHRS, CDR2 YFSETQ. The CDR3 DNA is TGCGCCAGCAGCTTGCTTGGGACAGGGGGCTCGAATTCACCCCTCCACTTT. Its protein product is CASSLLGTGGSNSPLHF.

The chain combines TRBV6-1 with TRBJ1-1; D is possibly TRBD1 (6 bases). The V end was cut by 6 bases, the J end by 4 bases, with 15 bases between. This CDR3 is built from 14 residues. From germline, CDR1 is MNHNS and CDR2 SASEGT. Written as DNA, the CDR3 is TGTGCCAGCAGGATACAGGGTGGGGGCACTGAAGCTTTCTTT. Translation: CASRIQGGGTEAFF.

The chain links TRBV6-2 or TRBV6-3 to TRBJ1-5, with D uncertain. Trimming shortened V by 5 bases and J by 7 bases, and 9 bases separated the two germline ends. CDR1 MNHEY and CDR2 SVGEGT come from the germline V gene. The length of the CDR3 is 12 residues. CDR3 bases: TGTGCCAGCAGTAAGACCAACCAGCCCCAGCATTTT. The encoded protein is CASSKTNQPQHF.

CDR3 sequence (DNA): TGTGCCAGCAGCTCTCAACCGTCTAAGTCATACGGCGGACACGGGGCCGGGGAGCTGTTTTTT. Encoded protein: CASSSQPSKSYGGHGAGELFF. The chain couples TRBV7-9 to TRBJ2-2; D is tentatively TRBD1 or TRBD2 (5 bases each). CDR1 is SEHNR, CDR2 FQNEAQ, per germline (reference sequence). V was shortened by 4 bases and J by 6 bases, with 33 bases between the two germline ends. CDR3 length: 21 amino acids.

Here the CDR3 reads CASSPVGQGTRNSNQPQHF. In DNA, the CDR3 is TGTGCCAGCTCACCCGTGGGGCAGGGGACGAGGAATAGCAATCAGCCCCAGCATTTT. V usage is TRBV18 and J usage is TRBJ1-5, with D possibly being TRBD1 (6 bases). Germline V lookup: CDR1 KGHSH, CDR2 LQKENI. The CDR3 consists of 19 residues. V dropped 3 bases and J dropped 0 bases, with 21 bases sitting between them. The full variable domain, with the rest looked up from reference TRBV18 and TRBJ1-5, is NAGVMQNPRHLVRRRGQEARLRCSPMKGHSHVYWYRQLPEEGLKFMVYLQKENIIDESGMPKERFSAEFPKEGPSILRIQQVVRGDSAAYFCASSPVGQGTRNSNQPQHFGDGTRLSIL.

V usage is TRBV12-5 and J usage is TRBJ2-1, with 8 bases matching TRBD2. Germline-derived CDR1 and CDR2 are LGHNT and FRNRAP. This CDR3 has 15 residues. Germline trimming cut 2 bases from V and 7 bases from J; bases unmatched to any gene: 7. DNA for the CDR3: TGTGCTAGTGGTTTGTTTACTAGCGGAGCTAATGAGCAGTTCTTC. It translates to CASGLFTSGANEQFF.

In its sample, this clonotype was seen many times. V is TRBV24-1 and J is TRBJ2-2, with 7 bases fitting TRBD2. V was clipped by 10 bases and J by 3 bases; unmatched bases: 10. The germline CDR1 and CDR2 sequences are KGHDR and SFDVKD. The CDR3 runs 15 residues. As DNA, the CDR3 is TGTGCCACGGCCCGGGGGGAGACTTACACCGGGGAGCTGTTTTTT. This encodes CATARGETYTGELFF.

This clonotype was counted ten times or more. The genes are TRBV14 and TRBJ2-3; either TRBD1 or TRBD2 may supply D (5 bases each). The CDR3 sequence is 15 residues long. The V and J ends lost 1 base and 5 bases respectively, with 13 bases between them. From germline, CDR1 is SGHDN and CDR2 FVKESK. The CDR3 loop is CASSQGGEFGDTQYF. DNA for the CDR3: TGTGCCAGCAGCCAAGGAGGGGAGTTTGGAGATACGCAGTATTTT. Full variable domain (missing parts from reference TRBV14 and TRBJ2-3): EAGVTQFPSHSVIEKGQTVTLRCDPISGHDNLYWYRRVMGKEIKFLLHFVKESKQDESGMPNNRFLAERTGGTYSTLKVQPAELEDSGVYFCASSQGGEFGDTQYFGPGTRLTVL.

V usage is TRBV18 and J usage is TRBJ1-1, with 9 bases identical to TRBD1. CDR1 and CDR2 from the germline V gene are KGHSH and LQKENI. V shed 1 base, J shed 6 bases, and the junction held 3 bases outside the gene matches. This CDR3 has 14 residues. In DNA form, the CDR3 reads TGTGCCAGCTCACCACGGGACAGGGCTGCTGAAGCTTTCTTT. Protein sequence: CASSPRDRAAEAFF.

The CDR3 here is CASSLVVGGTGHEHEQFF. In nucleotides, the CDR3 is TGCGCCAGCAGCTTGGTTGTGGGCGGGACAGGTCACGAACATGAGCAGTTCTTC. The J gene is TRBJ2-1, the V gene TRBV5-1; 8 bases agree with TRBD1. V was clipped by 0 bases and J by 8 bases; unmatched bases: 16. Germline V CDR1 and CDR2: SGHRS, YFSETQ. This CDR3 comprises 18 residues.